The 10 T cell receptor beta chains listed next were all sequenced from one sample in a study of T cells in Graves' hyperthyroidism and ophthalmopathy. What was amplified from RNA transcripts were TCR beta CDR3 regions. HTBI primers were used for first-round RT-PCR of the TCR CDR3. TCRdb ran MiXCR on the multiplex PCR reads and lists one entry per CDR3 protein. The sample holds roughly 170,000 distinct CDR3 sequences, about 18% seen once. Sequencing was carried out using blood. The receptors here all came from a woman aged 45-60 years with Graves' hyperthyroidism.

This clonotype occurred many times. The chain employs TRBV11-1 and TRBJ1-3; no firm D call. Per germline, CDR1 SGHAT and CDR2 FQDESV (reference sequence). The CDR3 runs to 16 residues. V was clipped by 0 bases and J by 4 bases, with 13 bases between them. CDR3 in DNA: TGTGCCAGCAGCTTAGCGTTCGGACCTGGAGGAAACACCATATATTTT. Its protein product is CASSLAFGPGGNTIYF.

The V and J genes are TRBV20-1 and TRBJ1-4; D call uncertain. This CDR3 is built from 11 residues. The V and J ends lost 6 bases and 5 bases respectively, with 7 bases between them. Germline CDR1 reads DFQATT; CDR2 reads SNEGSKA (reference sequence). The chain's CDR3 is CSAQPNEKLFF. CDR3 nucleotide sequence: TGCAGTGCCCAGCCAAATGAAAAACTGTTTTTT.

This sequence joins TRBV3-1 and TRBJ1-2; 8 bases map to TRBD1. This CDR3 region has 15 residues. The germline gives CDR1 LGHDT, CDR2 YNNKEL (reference sequence). The junction had 7 bases not matched to a gene; V was cut back by 3 bases and J by 4 bases. CDR3 in amino acids: CASSQSRQGTYGYTF. In DNA form, the CDR3 reads TGTGCCAGCAGCCAGAGTAGACAGGGGACCTATGGCTACACCTTC.

This clonotype has ten or more counts. The rearrangement joins TRBV20-1 to TRBJ1-1; D ambiguous. Germline V gene lookup returns CDR1 DFQATT and CDR2 SNEGSKA (reference sequence). Between the trimmed V and J ends, which lost 8 bases and 3 bases, there was a span of 10 bases. The CDR3 loop spans 11 amino acids. CDR3 amino acids: CSPPGHTEAFF. CDR3 DNA sequence: TGCAGTCCCCCCGGGCACACTGAAGCTTTCTTT.

This clonotype was recorded at least ten times. The chain uses TRBV10-1 and TRBJ1-1; 8 positions match TRBD1. The length of the CDR3 is 16 residues. V was pared by 2 bases and J by 8 bases, with 13 bases of the junction left unmatched. CDR1 and CDR2 (germline): WNHNN, SYGVQD (reference sequence). The CDR3: CASSEVHTGTGGEAFF. The CDR3 DNA sequence: TGCGCCAGCAGTGAGGTACATACCGGGACAGGAGGCGAAGCTTTCTTT.

This clonotype was recorded many times. The V gene is TRBV4-1, the J gene TRBJ2-7; TRBD1 agrees at 9 bases. V gave up 3 bases and J gave up 2 bases; unmatched junction bases: 2. CDR1 MGHRA and CDR2 YSYEKL come from the germline V gene. The CDR3 is 14 residues long. CDR3 sequence: CASSQGTGPYEQYF. CDR3 DNA sequence: TGCGCCAGCAGCCAGGGGACAGGGCCCTACGAGCAGTACTTC.

This clonotype was detected many times. The chain has TRBV4-1 and TRBJ1-6, with no clear D. Between the trimmed V and J ends, which lost 0 bases and 9 bases, there was a span of 9 bases. CDR1 MGHRA and CDR2 YSYEKL come from the germline V gene. This CDR3 is 14 amino acids long. The CDR3 loop reads CASSQERVVSPLHF. In DNA form, the CDR3 reads TGCGCCAGCAGCCAAGAGAGGGTGGTTTCACCCCTCCACTTT.

The V call is TRBV9, the J call TRBJ2-1; 9 bases match TRBD2. This CDR3 has 14 amino acids. The J segment lost 7 bases and the V segment lost 1 base, leaving 3 bases of the junction unmatched. From germline, CDR1 is SGDLS and CDR2 YYNGEE. This CDR3 is CASSVQLAGNEQFF. The CDR3 nucleotides are TGTGCCAGCAGCGTACAGCTAGCGGGGAATGAGCAGTTCTTC.

This clonotype was observed at least ten times. The CDR3 spells CASSEGTQRNSPLHF. In DNA, the CDR3 is TGTGCCAGCAGTGAAGGGACCCAGAGGAATTCACCCCTCCACTTT. This chain connects TRBV25-1 to TRBJ1-6; maybe TRBD1 (5 bases). The ends were cut back, 2 bases at V and 7 bases at J, with 12 bases in the middle. The germline V gene encodes CDR1 MGHDK and CDR2 SYGVNS. This CDR3 contains 15 residues.

The chain joins TRBV6-1 to TRBJ1-3; D is unresolved. The CDR3 sequence is 17 residues long. Trimming pared 5 bases from V and 0 bases from J, leaving 17 bases between. The germline V gene encodes CDR1 MNHNS and CDR2 SASEGT. In DNA form, the CDR3 reads TGTGCCAGCAGTCGGAATCTGAGACCTAGCTCTGGAAACACCATATATTTT. Translation gives CASSRNLRPSSGNTIYF.